The T cell receptor (beta chain) under discussion was sequenced for a study of shared clonotypes between healthy human individuals. This CDR3 is 15 amino acids long. CDR1 MNHEY and CDR2 SMNVEV come from the germline V gene (reference sequence). Deletions cut 2 bases from V and 0 bases from J, with 8 bases between. The table came from immunoSEQ multiplex PCR; TCRdb's copy has only in-frame clones and leaves some out. The sample contains 500,000 to 700,000 clones, approximately 95% of which appear only once. CD45RO-negative, CCR7-selected cells formed the naive CD8 fraction, which excluded terminally differentiated effector memory CD45RA+ cells. Notes on this clone: No antigen is known for it. The sample contains more than one DNA sequence encoding this CDR3.

Broader study findings: How much donors shared clonotypes was expected to be affected by sequencing depth. Despite large depth, sorted-subset datasets appeared incompletely sequenced. Generally, naive subsets (rather than memory subsets) showed larger estimated richness.

The sequence was obtained from a woman under 40 in good health. Material for sequencing was naive CD8+ T cells sorted from blood. V usage is TRBV27 and J usage is TRBJ2-1; D gene uncertain. CDR3 bases: TGTGCCAGCAGTTTAGATGGGTCCTCCTACAATGAGCAGTTCTTC. It encodes CASSLDGSSYNEQFF.